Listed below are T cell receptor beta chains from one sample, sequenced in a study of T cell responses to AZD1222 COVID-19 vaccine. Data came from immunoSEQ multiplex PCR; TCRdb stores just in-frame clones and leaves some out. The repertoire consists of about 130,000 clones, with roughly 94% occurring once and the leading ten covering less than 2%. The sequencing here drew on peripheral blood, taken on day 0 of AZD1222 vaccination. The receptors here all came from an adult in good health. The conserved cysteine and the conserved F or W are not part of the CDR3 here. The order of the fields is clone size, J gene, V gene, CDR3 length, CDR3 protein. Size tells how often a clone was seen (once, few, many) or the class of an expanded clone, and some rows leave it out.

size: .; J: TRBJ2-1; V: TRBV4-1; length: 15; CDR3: ASSQQTSSSSYNEQF
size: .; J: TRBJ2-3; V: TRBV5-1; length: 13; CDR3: ASSLISRGPDTQY
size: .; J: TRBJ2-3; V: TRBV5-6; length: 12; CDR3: ASSQTFVEDTQY
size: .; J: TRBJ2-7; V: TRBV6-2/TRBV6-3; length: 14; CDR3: ASSSLLAGALYEQY
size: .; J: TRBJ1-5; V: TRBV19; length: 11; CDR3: ASSSWRNQPQH
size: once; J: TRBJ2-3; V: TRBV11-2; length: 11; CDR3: ASRPPGTSPGY
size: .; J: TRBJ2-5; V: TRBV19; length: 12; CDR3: ASSARGGEETQY
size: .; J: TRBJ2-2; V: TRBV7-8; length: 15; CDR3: ASSPGLAGWDTGELF
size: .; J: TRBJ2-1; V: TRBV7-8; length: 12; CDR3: ASSLGTQGNEQF
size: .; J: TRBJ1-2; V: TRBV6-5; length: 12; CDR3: ASRMGQINYGYT
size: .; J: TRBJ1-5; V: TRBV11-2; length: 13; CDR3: ASSPRAGSNQPQH
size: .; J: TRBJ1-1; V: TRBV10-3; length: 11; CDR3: AAVQGPNTEAF
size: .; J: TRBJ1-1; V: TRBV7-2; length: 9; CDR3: ASSLRGGAF
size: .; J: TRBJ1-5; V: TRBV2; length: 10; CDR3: ASSPDNQPQH
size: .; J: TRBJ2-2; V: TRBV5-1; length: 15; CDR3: ASSRRPSGFLTGELF
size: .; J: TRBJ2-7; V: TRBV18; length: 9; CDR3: ASSSSFEQY